This T cell receptor beta chain is drawn from a study of blood T cell repertoires in COVID-19. On the study more broadly: The origin of the acute and convalescent COVID-19 samples was the United States, Italy and Spain. T cells, B-cell-depleted T cells, or PBMCs provided the cDNA or gDNA that served as material.

Per the original methods: Amplification from reference gene primers served as the basis for estimated nucleated cell counts. Data came from immunoSEQ multiplex PCR; TCRdb stores just in-frame clones and leaves some out. The D gene and trimming were derived from the DNA, and the V and J assignments and clone size from that table. The sample holds hundreds of thousands of clones; around 83% are singletons and the top ten take roughly 8%. With 2 bases removed from V and 5 bases from J, the gap between germline ends came to 17 bases. CDR3 length equals 15 residues. Germline CDR1 SGHKS, CDR2 YYEKEE (reference sequence).

This receptor was identified in a woman between 50 and 59 years old with acute or convalescent COVID-19. The source material was peripheral blood. The chain carries TRBV5-5 and TRBJ2-7, with D perhaps matching TRBD1 (5 bases). The CDR3: CASSFPGQARNEQYF. In DNA, the CDR3 is TGTGCCAGCAGCTTCCCAGGGCAGGCCAGAAACGAGCAGTACTTC.